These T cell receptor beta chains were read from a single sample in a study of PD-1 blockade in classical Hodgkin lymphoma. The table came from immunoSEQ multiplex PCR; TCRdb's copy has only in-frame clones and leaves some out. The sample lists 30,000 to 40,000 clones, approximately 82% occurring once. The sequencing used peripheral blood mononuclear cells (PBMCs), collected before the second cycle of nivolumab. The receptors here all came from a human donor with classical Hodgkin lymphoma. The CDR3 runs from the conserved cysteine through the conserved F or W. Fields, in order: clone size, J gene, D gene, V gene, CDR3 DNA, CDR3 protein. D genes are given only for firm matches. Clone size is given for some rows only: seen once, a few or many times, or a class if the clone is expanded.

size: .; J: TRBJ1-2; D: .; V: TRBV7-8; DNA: TGTGCCAGCAGCTTAGGTCTGGGGGGCGGCTATGGCTACACCTTC; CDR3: CASSLGLGGGYGYTF
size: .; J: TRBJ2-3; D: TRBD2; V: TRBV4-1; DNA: TGCGCCAGCAGCCCCCTAGGGAGAGCGGGGGGAGTAAGAGATACGCAGTATTTT; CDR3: CASSPLGRAGGVRDTQYF
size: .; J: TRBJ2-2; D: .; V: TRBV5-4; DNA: TGTGCCAGCAGTCCCATGGGGCTAACCGGGGAGCTGTTTTTT; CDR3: CASSPMGLTGELFF
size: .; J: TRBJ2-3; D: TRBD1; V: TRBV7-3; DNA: TGTGCCAGCAGCTTAATGGGACAGCGCACAGATACGCAGTATTTT; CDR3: CASSLMGQRTDTQYF
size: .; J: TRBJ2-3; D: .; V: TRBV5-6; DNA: TGTGCCAGCAGCTGGGGTGGTGGGGGGCCCATAGATACGCAGTATTTT; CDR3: CASSWGGGGPIDTQYF
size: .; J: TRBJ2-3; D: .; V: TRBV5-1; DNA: TGCGCCAGCCGCGAGCAGCCGGGAACAGATACGCAGTATTTT; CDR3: CASREQPGTDTQYF
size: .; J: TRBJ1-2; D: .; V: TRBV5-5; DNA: TGTGCCAGCAGCTTGGCCACAGGTCTCTTAGGGTATGGCTACACCTTC; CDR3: CASSLATGLLGYGYTF
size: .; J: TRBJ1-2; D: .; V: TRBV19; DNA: TGTGCCAGTAGTATTAACTATGGCTACACCTTC; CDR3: CASSINYGYTF
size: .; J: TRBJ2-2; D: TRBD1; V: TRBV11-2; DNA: TGTGCCAGCAGCTTATTACTCGGGACAGGCACCGGGGAGCTGTTTTTT; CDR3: CASSLLLGTGTGELFF
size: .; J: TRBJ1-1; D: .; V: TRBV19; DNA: TGTGCCAGTAATTTGAAAGGACTAATGAACACTGAAGCTTTCTTT; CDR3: CASNLKGLMNTEAFF
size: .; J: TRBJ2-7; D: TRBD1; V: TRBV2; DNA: TGTGCCAGCAGCGAGTGGGGTACAGGGGCTTGGTCCTACGAGCAGTACTTC; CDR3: CASSEWGTGAWSYEQYF
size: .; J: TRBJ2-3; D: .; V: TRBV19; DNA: TGTGCCAGTAGTATAGCCACAGGGTTGGATACGCAGTATTTT; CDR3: CASSIATGLDTQYF
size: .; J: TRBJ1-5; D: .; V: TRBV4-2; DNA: TGTGCCAGCAGCCAAGTGGGGAGGGGTTTCAGCAATCAGCCCCAGCATTTT; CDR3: CASSQVGRGFSNQPQHF
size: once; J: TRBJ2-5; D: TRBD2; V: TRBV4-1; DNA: TGCGCCAGCAGCCCACAAGCGGGGGGCGGGGAGACCCAGTACTTC; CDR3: CASSPQAGGGETQYF
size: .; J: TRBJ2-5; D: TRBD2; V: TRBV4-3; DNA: TGCGCCAGCAGCCAAGTTGGGGTGACTAGCGGGGGGGCCGAGACCCAGTACTTC; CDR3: CASSQVGVTSGGAETQYF
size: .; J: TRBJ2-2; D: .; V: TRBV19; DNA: TGTGCCAGTAGTAGAGTTCCGGGACTGAACACCGGGGAGCTGTTTTTT; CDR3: CASSRVPGLNTGELFF
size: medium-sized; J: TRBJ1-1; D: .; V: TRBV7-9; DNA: TGTGCCAGCAACCGTGTCGGGGGTGGCACTGAAGCTTTCTTT; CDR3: CASNRVGGGTEAFF
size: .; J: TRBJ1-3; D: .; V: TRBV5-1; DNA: TGCGCCAGCAGCTTGGGGACACGGTCTGGAAACACCATATATTTT; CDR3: CASSLGTRSGNTIYF
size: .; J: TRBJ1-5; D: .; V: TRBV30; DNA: TGTGCCTGGAGTGGCAGGGGTGGTCAGCCCCAGCATTTT; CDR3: CAWSGRGGQPQHF
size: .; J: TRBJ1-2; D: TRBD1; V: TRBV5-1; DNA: TGCGCCAGCAGCTGGGGGACCACAGGGGCTGAGGGCTACACCTTC; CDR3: CASSWGTTGAEGYTF
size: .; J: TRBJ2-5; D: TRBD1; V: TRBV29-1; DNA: TGCAGCCACCTGGGACAGGGGGCTTTGAGGGAGACCCAGTACTTC; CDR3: CSHLGQGALRETQYF
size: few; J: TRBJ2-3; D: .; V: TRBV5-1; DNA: TGCGCCAGCAGCTCCTTCACAGATACGCAGTATTTT; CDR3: CASSSFTDTQYF
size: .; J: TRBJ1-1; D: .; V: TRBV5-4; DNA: TGTGCCAGCAGCGGGGGGAGTGACACTGAAGCTTTCTTT; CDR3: CASSGGSDTEAFF
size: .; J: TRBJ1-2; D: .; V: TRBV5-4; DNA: TGTGCCAGCGGATTGCGACCCTATGGCTACACCTTC; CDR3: CASGLRPYGYTF
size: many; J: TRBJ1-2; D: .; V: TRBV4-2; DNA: TGTGCCAGCACCCTCCAACCTAGAGACAGTAACTATGGCTACACCTTC; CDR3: CASTLQPRDSNYGYTF
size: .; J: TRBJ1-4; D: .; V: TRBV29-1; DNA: TGCAGCGTTGTGACACTGAATGAAAAACTGTTTTTT; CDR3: CSVVTLNEKLFF
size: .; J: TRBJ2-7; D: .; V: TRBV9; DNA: TGTGCCAGCAGCCCCTTAAACGGGGCCTACGAGCAGTACTTC; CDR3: CASSPLNGAYEQYF
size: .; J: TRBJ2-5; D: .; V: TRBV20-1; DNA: TGCAGTGCTAGGGGGGGAGAGACCCAGTACTTC; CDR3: CSARGGETQYF
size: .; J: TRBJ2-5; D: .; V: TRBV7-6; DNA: TGTGCCAGCAGCAAATCTGGACAGCAAGAGACCCAGTACTTC; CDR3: CASSKSGQQETQYF
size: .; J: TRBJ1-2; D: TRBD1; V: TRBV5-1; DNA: TGCGCCAGCAGCCCCGACAGGGTCCCTCACTATGGCTACACCTTC; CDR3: CASSPDRVPHYGYTF
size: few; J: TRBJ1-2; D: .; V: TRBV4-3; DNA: TGCGCCAGCAGCCAAGATCCCTCCAGGGGCGGCTATGGCTACACCTTC; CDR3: CASSQDPSRGGYGYTF
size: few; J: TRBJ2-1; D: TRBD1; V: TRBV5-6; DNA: TGTGCCAGCAGCTTGGCAGGGGGTCTCCTCTACAATGAGCAGTTCTTC; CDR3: CASSLAGGLLYNEQFF
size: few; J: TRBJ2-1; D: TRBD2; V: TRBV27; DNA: TGTGCCAGCACCATAGGACTAGCGGCTTACAATGAGCAGTTCTTC; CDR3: CASTIGLAAYNEQFF
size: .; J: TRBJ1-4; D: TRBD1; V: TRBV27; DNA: TGTGCCAGCAGTTACGACCGACAGGGGATAGACGAAAAACTGTTTTTT; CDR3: CASSYDRQGIDEKLFF
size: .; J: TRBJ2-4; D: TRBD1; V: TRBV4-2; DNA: TGTGCCAGCAGCCCGACAGGGGACGCTCCCTGGGCCAAAAACATTCAGTACTTC; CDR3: CASSPTGDAPWAKNIQYF
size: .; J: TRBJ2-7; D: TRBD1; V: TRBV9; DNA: TGTGCCAGCAGCGTAGGACAGGGAGTCGCCGAGCAGTACTTC; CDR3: CASSVGQGVAEQYF
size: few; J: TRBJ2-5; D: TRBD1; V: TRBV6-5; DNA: TGTGCCAGCAGCCCACAGGGGCTGAGGCAAGAGACCCAGTACTTC; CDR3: CASSPQGLRQETQYF
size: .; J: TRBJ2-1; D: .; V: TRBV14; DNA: TGTGCCAGCAGCCAAGTGACCGGAGATGAGCAGTTCTTC; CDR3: CASSQVTGDEQFF
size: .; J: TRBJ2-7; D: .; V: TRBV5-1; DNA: TGCGCCAGCAGCTTGGTCCAGAGCTACGAGCAGTACTTC; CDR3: CASSLVQSYEQYF
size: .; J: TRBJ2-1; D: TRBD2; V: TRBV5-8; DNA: TGTGCCAGCAGCTTGGGGAGCCAGCGGGGGGGCCTTTATCTGGATGAGCAGTTCTTC; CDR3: CASSLGSQRGGLYLDEQFF
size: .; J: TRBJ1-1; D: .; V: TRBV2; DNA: TGTGCCAGACGGCGCGGGGGGAACACTGAAGCTTTCTTT; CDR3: CARRRGGNTEAFF
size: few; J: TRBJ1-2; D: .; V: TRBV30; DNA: TGTGCCTGGACCGTCGACGGGCTCTATGGCTACACCTTC; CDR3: CAWTVDGLYGYTF
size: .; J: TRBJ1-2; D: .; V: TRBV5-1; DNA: TGCGCCAGCAGCTTGGGGACAGTCTATGGCTACACCTTC; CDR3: CASSLGTVYGYTF
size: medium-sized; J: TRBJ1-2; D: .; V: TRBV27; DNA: TGTGCCAGCAGTCCCTTGGGATACTATGGCTACACCTTC; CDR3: CASSPLGYYGYTF
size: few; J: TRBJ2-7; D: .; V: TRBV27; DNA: TGTGCCAGCAGTTCCCAGGGGGGCTACGAGCAGTACTTC; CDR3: CASSSQGGYEQYF
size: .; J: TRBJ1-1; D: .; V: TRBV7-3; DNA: TGTGCCAGCAGCTCGGCATTAGGAGCTTTCTTT; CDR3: CASSSALGAFF
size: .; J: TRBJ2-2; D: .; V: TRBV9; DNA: TGTGCCAGCAGCGTAGGACCCAGGGCTAACACCGGGGAGCTGTTTTTT; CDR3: CASSVGPRANTGELFF
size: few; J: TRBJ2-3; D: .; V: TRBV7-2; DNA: TGTGCCAGCAGCCTTCAGCGGGCCACAGATACGCAGTATTTT; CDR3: CASSLQRATDTQYF
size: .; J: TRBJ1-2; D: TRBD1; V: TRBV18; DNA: TGTGCCAGCTCACCCGACAGGGTGGGATATGGCTACACCTTC; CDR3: CASSPDRVGYGYTF
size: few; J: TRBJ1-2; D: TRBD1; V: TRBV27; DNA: TGTGCCAGCAGTTACTACTCGACAGGGTTGAATGGCTACACCTTC; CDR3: CASSYYSTGLNGYTF
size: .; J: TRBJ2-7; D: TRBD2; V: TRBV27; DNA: TGTGCCAGCAGTTTCGGGGGGAGACTAGCCGAGCAGTACTTC; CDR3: CASSFGGRLAEQYF
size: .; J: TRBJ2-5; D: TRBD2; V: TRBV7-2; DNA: TGTGCCAGCAGCTCAATAGCGGGGGCAGAGACCCAGTACTTC; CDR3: CASSSIAGAETQYF
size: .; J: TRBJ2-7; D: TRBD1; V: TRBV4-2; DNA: TGTGCCAGCAGATACGGACAGGAATCGGGCGAGCAGTACTTC; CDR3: CASRYGQESGEQYF
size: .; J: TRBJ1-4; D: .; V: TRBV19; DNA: TGTGCCAGTAGGGGGACTGCAACTAATGAAAAACTGTTTTTT; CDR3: CASRGTATNEKLFF